This TCR beta chain appears in the sequencing data of a study of post-analysis software for immune sequencing data. About the research overall: Patients with relapsing-remitting, secondary progressive and progressive-relapsing multiple sclerosis courses were all represented.

Study-wide results and caveats: TRBV5-6, TRBV5-1 and TRBV20-1 were among roughly five TRBV segments more frequent in patients than controls.

The TCR beta cDNA libraries contained unique molecular identifiers. TCRdb passed the PCR reads through MiXCR, listing each CDR3 protein once. The sample consists of about 460,000 distinct CDR3 sequences, under 55% of them appearing once. Germline V gene sequence: CDR1 KGHDR, CDR2 SFDVKD. V lost 5 bases and J 4 bases, leaving 7 bases between the germline ends. There are 12 residues in the CDR3. With regard to this clonotype: Its antigen remains unidentified.

The V and J genes are TRBV24-1 and TRBJ2-5; D gene unclear. The sequence derives from a girl between 10 and 17 years old with multiple sclerosis. The sequenced sample consisted of blood. CDR3 coding DNA: TGTGCCACCAGTGGTTCGGTAGAGACCCAGTACTTC. Residues: CATSGSVETQYF.